Listed below are T cell receptor beta chains from one sample, sequenced in a study of CD8+ T cells in alopecia areata. The protocol was immunoSEQ multiplex PCR, while the TCRdb copy is restricted to in-frame clones and leaves out a portion. The table has roughly 170,000 clones, just under 60% seen once. Sequenced material: CD4+ T cells sorted from blood, taken at week 0. These receptors came from a human donor with alopecia areata. Both conserved end residues are part of each CDR3. The order of the fields is J gene, D gene, V gene, clone size, CDR3 length, CDR3 DNA, CDR3 protein. The D gene is left open where the match is weak. Size is stated for part of the rows, as once, few or many counts, or as a class when the clone is expanded.

TRBJ1-2,-,TRBV7-9,-,13,TGTGCCAGCAGCTTAGGGACCTCCTATGGCTACACCTTC,CASSLGTSYGYTF
TRBJ2-2,-,TRBV29-1,-,13,TGCAGTGCCGGAGCGGCCAACACCGGGGAGCTGTTTTTT,CSAGAANTGELFF
TRBJ2-7,TRBD1,TRBV25-1,-,14,TGTGCCAGCAGTCCAGACAGGGACTCCTACGAGCAGTACTTC,CASSPDRDSYEQYF
TRBJ2-2,TRBD2,TRBV9,few,20,TGTGCCAGCAGCTCCCCCTCCCCCAGCGGGGGGGCTTTAGTGGTCGGGGAGCTGTTTTTT,CASSSPSPSGGALVVGELFF
TRBJ1-5,TRBD1,TRBV29-1,-,13,TGCAGCGTTGAGGGACAGGGTGACCAGCCCCAGCATTTT,CSVEGQGDQPQHF
TRBJ1-1,-,TRBV5-1,-,15,TGCGCCAGCAGCCCCGGACCCGGCGGGAACACTGAAGCTTTCTTT,CASSPGPGGNTEAFF
TRBJ2-5,-,TRBV6-1,-,13,TGTGCCAGCACGGGCCGGGAATGGGAGACCCAGTACTTC,CASTGREWETQYF
TRBJ2-4,-,TRBV29-1,few,11,TGCAGCGTTGAGGCGGGATACATTCAGTACTTC,CSVEAGYIQYF
TRBJ1-2,-,TRBV7-2,-,12,TGTGCCAGCAGCCGACTCTCCGGTGGCTACACCTTC,CASSRLSGGYTF
TRBJ2-1,-,TRBV4-2,-,15,TGTGCCAGCAGCCAAGATTCCGGGACGGTCAATGAGCAGTTCTTC,CASSQDSGTVNEQFF
TRBJ1-2,-,TRBV5-1,-,15,TGCGCCAGCAGCTTGGGGTTATCGGAGAACTATGGCTACACCTTC,CASSLGLSENYGYTF
TRBJ1-2,TRBD1,TRBV6-6,-,12,TGTGCCAGCGGACAGGGGGCGGGAGGCTACACCTTC,CASGQGAGGYTF
TRBJ1-2,TRBD1,TRBV7-9,few,15,TGTGCCAGCAGACCCGACAGGGGGAGGATAGGTGGCTACACCTTC,CASRPDRGRIGGYTF
TRBJ1-1,-,TRBV6-1,few,16,TGTGCCAGCAGTGAATATTTGGGGGGCCTGAACACTGAAGCTTTCTTT,CASSEYLGGLNTEAFF
TRBJ1-5,-,TRBV27,-,15,TGTGCCAGCAGGCCTGGGACGGTCGAGAATCAGCCCCAGCATTTT,CASRPGTVENQPQHF
TRBJ1-2,-,TRBV7-9,-,14,TGTGCCAGCAGCTTAGAGTCATCTTCGGGGGGCTACACCTTC,CASSLESSSGGYTF
TRBJ2-7,TRBD1,TRBV27,-,16,TGTGCCAGCCGCATTAGACAGGGGGGGGTCTCCTACGAGCAGTACTTC,CASRIRQGGVSYEQYF
TRBJ2-2,-,TRBV18,few,15,TGTGCCAGCTCACCAACAGGACGGGGCACCGGGGAGCTGTTTTTT,CASSPTGRGTGELFF
TRBJ2-6,TRBD1,TRBV9,once,18,TGTGCCAGCAGCGTAGACGGGACAGGGGCCTCTGGGGCCAACGTCCTGACTTTC,CASSVDGTGASGANVLTF
TRBJ2-1,TRBD1,TRBV7-9,-,17,TGTGCCAGCAGCCCCACACAGGGGTCCAGCTCCTACAATGAGCAGTTCTTC,CASSPTQGSSSYNEQFF
TRBJ2-1,TRBD2,TRBV6-5,-,16,TGTGCCAGTAGTTCATTTTCCCGGGGGGCCTACAATGAGCAGTTCTTC,CASSSFSRGAYNEQFF
TRBJ2-1,-,TRBV5-1,few,15,TGCGCCAGCGCGCTCGGGGTCCGGTCCTACAATGAGCAGTTCTTC,CASALGVRSYNEQFF
TRBJ2-7,TRBD1,TRBV30,few,16,TGTGCCTGGAGTGTACCCCTATGGACAGGGACGGAGCGAAAGTACTTC,CAWSVPLWTGTERKYF
TRBJ2-3,TRBD1,TRBV18,-,15,TGTGCCAGCTCACCCGGGACAGACCTCACAGATACGCAGTATTTT,CASSPGTDLTDTQYF
TRBJ1-1,-,TRBV11-2,-,15,TGTGCCAGCAGCTTCAATATCGTACAGGGCGCTGAAGCTTTCTTT,CASSFNIVQGAEAFF
TRBJ1-1,TRBD1,TRBV5-1,-,14,TGCGCCAGCAGTGGACAGGTCATGAACACTGAAGCTTTCTTT,CASSGQVMNTEAFF
TRBJ2-6,-,TRBV4-1,-,16,TGCGCCAGCAGCCAAGGAGGGTTCTCTGGGGCCAACGTCCTGACTTTC,CASSQGGFSGANVLTF
TRBJ1-6,-,TRBV11-2,few,15,TGTGCCAGCAGCTTCTTGGAGGGTAATAATTCACCCCTCCACTTT,CASSFLEGNNSPLHF
TRBJ2-7,TRBD2,TRBV2,once,16,TGTGCCACCCTATCTCCCGGGACTACCTATCAGAGAGAGCAGTACTTC,CATLSPGTTYQREQYF
TRBJ1-1,-,TRBV5-4,-,14,TGTGCCAGCAGCTTGGCTGTAGGGGGACCTGAAGCTTTCTTT,CASSLAVGGPEAFF
TRBJ2-6,-,TRBV30,-,13,TGTGCCTGGGCGCGCTCTGGGGCCAACGTCCTGACTTTC,CAWARSGANVLTF